Listed here are 21 T cell receptor beta chains from one sample, sequenced in a study of cytomegalovirus exposure and HLA in healthy donors. Only in-frame clones appear in the TCRdb table, and some are missing; sequencing was by immunoSEQ multiplex PCR. The profile covers roughly 330,000 clones, with around 90% appearing a single time and roughly 1.2% taken by the ten largest. Sequenced: PBMCs. The origin of the receptors is a woman aged 25 to 39 in good health and CMV-seropositive.

This clone was seen a handful of times. Other DNA sequences in this sample translate to the same CDR3. V is TRBV4-1 and J is TRBJ2-7, with D possibly matching TRBD1 (5 bases). Between the trimmed V and J ends, which lost 1 base and 2 bases, there was a span of 6 bases. The CDR3 sequence is 13 residues long. Germline V gives CDR1 MGHRA, CDR2 YSYEKL. The CDR3 nucleotides read TGCGCCAGCAGCCAAGTCAGGGCCTACGAGCAGTACTTC. Translating it yields CASSQVRAYEQYF.

The chain employs TRBV6-1 and TRBJ1-4, with 7 nucleotides matching TRBD1. This CDR3 comprises 14 residues. Germline V gives CDR1 MNHNS, CDR2 SASEGT. V lost 7 bases and J lost 7; bases outside the gene matches: 9. The CDR3, as DNA: TGTGCCAGCAATCGACAGGGTTTACTTGAAAAACTGTTTTTT. Its translation is CASNRQGLLEKLFF.

This chain links TRBV27 with TRBJ2-5, with D possibly TRBD2 on 7 matching bases. V was pared by 5 bases and J by 4 bases, with 20 bases between. CDR3 length: 16 amino acids. Germline lookup yields CDR1 MNHEY and CDR2 SMNVEV (reference sequence). The CDR3 nucleotides read TGTGCCAGCAGTCCATACCCGGACGGGGGGCGAGAGACCCAGTACTTC. It translates to CASSPYPDGGRETQYF.

The chain combines TRBV2 with TRBJ2-1; 10 bases are a match to TRBD2. The CDR3 runs 15 residues. Germline values: CDR1 SNHLY, CDR2 FYNNEI. V shed 5 bases and J 3 bases; nucleotides not matched to a gene: 4. The CDR3 sequence is CASSLAGGHYNEQFF. As DNA, the CDR3 is TGTGCCAGCAGTTTAGCGGGGGGCCACTACAATGAGCAGTTCTTC.

The V gene is TRBV2, the J gene TRBJ2-1; the D gene is possibly TRBD2 (6 bases). CDR3 size: 14 residues. Germline CDR1 SNHLY, CDR2 FYNNEI. V lost 4 bases, J lost 3 bases, and 10 bases lay in between. The CDR3 DNA reads TGTGCCAGCAGTGTTACCGGGGGCTACAATGAGCAGTTCTTC. This codes for CASSVTGGYNEQFF. The variable domain in full, completed from reference TRBV2 and TRBJ2-1, reads EPEVTQTPSHQVTQMGQEVILRCVPISNHLYFYWYRQILGQKVEFLVSFYNNEISEKSEIFDDQFSVERPDGSNFTLKIRSTKLEDSAMYFCASSVTGGYNEQFFGPGTRLTVL.

The rearrangement uses TRBV20-1 and TRBJ2-4; D remains unclear. The CDR3 sequence is 11 residues long. Per the germline V gene, CDR1 is DFQATT and CDR2 is SNEGSKA (reference sequence). Trimming removed 0 bases from V and 9 bases from J, with 6 bases in between. CDR3 sequence reads: CSARDLGIQYF. The CDR3 DNA sequence: TGCAGTGCTAGAGATCTCGGCATTCAGTACTTC.

This sequence joins TRBV5-6 and TRBJ2-1; 9 bases map to TRBD2. Germline trimming cut 1 base from V and 7 bases from J; bases unmatched to any gene: 15. CDR1 SGHDT and CDR2 YYEEEE come from the germline V gene. The CDR3 totals 18 residues. In DNA form, the CDR3 reads TGTGCCAGCAGCTTGATGGGTTCTGGCGGGGGGGCCGGAAATGAGCAGTTCTTC. Translating gives CASSLMGSGGGAGNEQFF.

V gene TRBV11-2 combines with J gene TRBJ2-7; TRBD2 matches 8 bases. V trimming: 1 base; J trimming: 5 bases; junction bases outside the gene matches: 1. Germline assignment: CDR1 SGHAT and CDR2 FQNNGV. The CDR3 is made up of 13 amino acids. This chain's CDR3 is CASSLAGGDEQYF. Written as DNA, the CDR3 is TGTGCCAGCAGCTTAGCGGGAGGGGACGAGCAGTACTTC.

This clone was seen a single time. This chain uses TRBV5-6 with TRBJ1-1; possibly TRBD1 for D (5 bases). The V and J ends lost 4 bases and 10 bases respectively, with 14 bases between them. The CDR3 spans 12 residues. Germline lookup yields CDR1 SGHDT and CDR2 YYEEEE. CDR3 sequence (DNA): TGTGCCAGCAGCCTTGCGGGGCCAGGAGCTTTCTTT. As protein: CASSLAGPGAFF.

This chain connects TRBV9 to TRBJ1-1; no definite D call. CDR1 and CDR2 from the germline V gene are SGDLS and YYNGEE. V dropped 0 bases and J dropped 1 base, with 10 bases sitting between them. The CDR3 covers 15 residues. DNA for the CDR3: TGTGCCAGCAGCGTAGTTACGCACGGGAACACTGAAGCTTTCTTT. Translated: CASSVVTHGNTEAFF.

This rearrangement joins TRBV27 to TRBJ2-1; no reliable D call. CDR3 size: 18 residues. Per germline, CDR1 MNHEY and CDR2 SMNVEV (reference sequence). The V and J ends lost 7 bases and 3 bases respectively, with 25 bases between them. The CDR3 DNA reads as TGTGCCAGCATCGACTCCGGTGGTGGCCCCCTCCTCTACAATGAGCAGTTCTTC. It yields the protein CASIDSGGGPLLYNEQFF.

The rearrangement joins TRBV27 to TRBJ2-3; D uncertain. With 7 bases removed from V and 3 bases from J, the gap between germline ends came to 11 bases. The CDR3 has 13 amino acids. Per the germline V gene, CDR1 is MNHEY and CDR2 is SMNVEV (reference sequence). The CDR3 spells CASKKVGTDTQYF. The CDR3 region has the DNA TGTGCCAGCAAAAAGGTGGGGACAGATACGCAGTATTTT.

The gene calls are TRBV11-2 and TRBJ1-2; 9 bases map to TRBD1. The CDR3 runs 16 residues. The V gene's germline CDR1 is SGHAT and CDR2 FQNNGV. V trimming: 1 base; J trimming: 6 bases; junction bases outside the gene matches: 9. In DNA, the CDR3 is TGTGCCAGCAGCTTAGTTGCGGCGGGACAGGGTCATGGCTACACCTTC. As protein: CASSLVAAGQGHGYTF.

J is TRBJ1-1 and V is TRBV11-2, with D possibly being TRBD1 (5 bases). The CDR3 is 13 residues long. Trimming removed 5 bases from V and 8 bases from J, with 15 bases in between. Germline CDR1 and CDR2: SGHAT and FQNNGV. The CDR3 DNA reads TGTGCCAGCAGCCCCGGGACTGGATGGGAAGCTTTCTTT. Encoded protein: CASSPGTGWEAFF.

The CDR3 reads CASRIRTGELFF. DNA for the CDR3: TGTGCCAGCAGGATCAGGACCGGGGAGCTGTTTTTT. V and J are TRBV6-1 and TRBJ2-2; D is uncertain. V lost 6 bases, J lost 5 bases, and 7 bases lay in between. This CDR3 is 12 amino acids long. Germline lookup yields CDR1 MNHNS and CDR2 SASEGT.

This chain joins TRBV28 and TRBJ1-1; possible D gene TRBD1, 5 bases. The CDR3 loop spans 13 amino acids. V dropped 10 bases and J dropped 4 bases, with 16 bases sitting between them. Germline assignment: CDR1 MDHEN and CDR2 SYDVKM. The CDR3 region is CATLIRGVTEAFF. DNA for the CDR3: TGTGCCACCCTTATTAGGGGAGTCACTGAAGCTTTCTTT. The full variable domain, rest sourced from reference TRBV28 and TRBJ1-1, is DVKVTQSSRYLVKRTGEKVFLECVQDMDHENMFWYRQDPGLGLRLIYFSYDVKMKEKGDIPEGYSVSREKKERFSLILESASTNQTSMYLCATLIRGVTEAFFGQGTRLTVV.

The chain is built from TRBV5-1 and TRBJ2-7; TRBD2 is a possible D gene (5 bases). Germline assignment: CDR1 SGHRS and CDR2 YFSETQ. This CDR3 comprises 14 residues. Deletions cut 0 bases from V and 7 bases from J, with 14 bases between. The CDR3 loop is CASSLDGVPGEQYF. Written as DNA, the CDR3 is TGCGCCAGCAGCTTGGACGGGGTCCCGGGGGAGCAGTACTTC.

About this clone: The sample has other DNA sequences that encode this CDR3 too. V and J are TRBV9 and TRBJ2-5, with a possible D match to TRBD1 (5 bases). Per germline, CDR1 SGDLS and CDR2 YYNGEE. The V and J ends lost 0 bases and 5 bases respectively, with 11 bases between them. The length of the CDR3 is 14 residues. DNA of the CDR3: TGTGCCAGCAGCGTAGGGCAGGGCGGCGAGACCCAGTACTTC. This translates into CASSVGQGGETQYF.

The V call is TRBV4-1, the J call TRBJ1-4; TRBD1 might be the D (6 bases). Trimming cost V 1 base and J 5 bases, with 11 bases left between them. The germline gives CDR1 MGHRA, CDR2 YSYEKL. This CDR3 spans 15 amino acids. In DNA, the CDR3 is TGCGCCAGCAGCCAAGTTCAGGGGATGAATGAAAAACTGTTTTTT. Encoded protein: CASSQVQGMNEKLFF.

This chain uses TRBV11-1 with TRBJ2-1; D call uncertain. The CDR3 length is 16 residues. Germline V CDR1 and CDR2: SGHAT, FQDESV (reference sequence). Trimming took off 2 bases at V and 4 bases at J, with 15 bases between the two ends. DNA for the CDR3: TGTGCCAGCAGCTTAAGTCAGAAGTTTCCTTACAATGAGCAGTTCTTC. Its protein is CASSLSQKFPYNEQFF. The whole variable domain, remainder taken from reference TRBV11-1 and TRBJ2-1, is EAEVAQSPRYKITEKSQAVAFWCDPISGHATLYWYRQILGQGPELLVQFQDESVVDDSQLPKDRFSAERLKGVDSTLKIQPAELGDSAMYLCASSLSQKFPYNEQFFGPGTRLTVL.

V gene TRBV2 combines with J gene TRBJ2-1; D assignment may be TRBD1 or TRBD2 (6 bases each). Germline CDR1 is SNHLY and CDR2 is FYNNEI. The CDR3 length is 16 residues. Trimming removed 4 bases at V and 10 bases at J, with 23 bases between. The CDR3 sequence is CASSGGLERSGREQFF. DNA for the CDR3: TGTGCCAGCAGTGGGGGGCTAGAAAGGTCAGGGAGGGAGCAGTTCTTC.